A single T cell receptor (beta chain) is shown here with its context. The sample is drawn from a study of blood T cell repertoires in COVID-19. Study information: Spain, Italy and the United States supplied samples that represented acute and convalescent COVID-19. T cells, B-cell-depleted T cells, or PBMCs provided the cDNA or gDNA that served as material.

Data came from immunoSEQ multiplex PCR; TCRdb stores just in-frame clones and leaves some out. Among about 330,000 clones, around 83% were seen once, and the ten largest hold 1.2%. The ends lost 1 base at V and 1 base at J; junction bases unmatched: 0. The CDR3 length is 14 residues. The germline V gene has CDR1 LGHNT and CDR2 FRNRAP. Sequenced sample: peripheral blood. The V gene is TRBV12-5, the J gene TRBJ1-1; 7 bases are shared with TRBD1. This clonotype was obtained from a woman between 50 and 59 years old with acute or convalescent COVID-19. The CDR3 nucleotides read TGTGCTAGTGGTTTGGGACAGGGGAACACTGAAGCTTTCTTT. It encodes CASGLGQGNTEAFF.